This TCR beta chain originates from a study of cytomegalovirus exposure and HLA in healthy donors. Study in general: Of some 360 genotyped donors, around 84% clustered with self-reported Caucasian donors. Study-level points and caveats: As a later analysis showed, several of the most significant clusters appeared to be linked to common viral pathogens. Apart from CMV serostatus, no immune exposure information was available.

60 Vbeta and 13 Jbeta primers were used in PCR. Generated by immunoSEQ multiplex PCR, the TCRdb table keeps only in-frame clones and is missing some. The sample lists some 120,000 clones; 81% were seen once. Of note for this clone: Its antigen is as yet unknown.

Germline V lookup: CDR1 MNHNS, CDR2 SASEGT. CDR3 length equals 17 residues. J gave up 2 bases and V 2 bases, and 2 bases lay outside the gene matches. The receptor was isolated from a man aged 40-55 years in good health and CMV-seronegative. The chain couples TRBV6-1 to TRBJ2-3; 15 bases map to TRBD2. The sample was PBMCs. The CDR3 DNA follows: TGTGCCAGCAGTGAAAGGACTAGCGGGAGGGTCACAGATACGCAGTATTTT. Translation gives CASSERTSGRVTDTQYF.